This TCR beta chain was recovered during a study of blood T cell repertoires in COVID-19. Here immunoSEQ multiplex PCR was the method, and the copy in TCRdb shows in-frame clones only, minus some. The sample shows 300,000 to 450,000 clones, about 89% of them seen only once. The CDR3 sequence is 14 residues long. CDR1 and CDR2 from the germline V gene are MNHEY and SVGAGI. Regarding this clone: Sequence at one end of the junction differs from germline and may be a read error. Other DNA variants within this sample encode the same CDR3.

The receptor was derived from a woman in her 30s with COVID-19, enrolled during active disease. The specimen was peripheral blood. The chain uses TRBV6-5 and TRBJ2-2, with D hard to call. The CDR3 is CASSYPKNTGELFF. In DNA form, the CDR3 reads TGTGCCAGTAGTTACCCCAAGAACACCGGGGAGCTGTTTTTT.